This entry features one TCR beta chain sequence. The CDR3 is made up of 13 amino acids. Germline assignment: CDR1 MNHEY and CDR2 SMNVEV (reference sequence). Trimming cost V 3 bases and J 7 bases, with 12 bases left between them. The data derive from a study of blood T cells in healthy people across ages. Sample-barcoded 5' priming and a J-beta primer mix drove a second PCR of roughly 6 to 12 cycles. One entry per CDR3 protein, called by TCRdb with MiXCR from the 5' RACE reads. This sample has roughly 800,000 distinct CDR3 sequences, with more than 20% found just once. The same specimen was also included in a second study, on T cells of mothers and their children.

The source is a boy aged 5 to 17 in good health. The sample taken for sequencing was blood. The rearrangement uses TRBV27 and TRBJ1-1, with D tentatively TRBD1 (5 bases). The CDR3 is CASSFFLGDEAFF. The CDR3 DNA is TGTGCCAGCAGTTTTTTTCTAGGGGATGAAGCTTTCTTT.